The clone carrying this T cell receptor beta chain was detected once. Participants were aged about 18 to 100 years from about two dozen US areas. Two negative PCRs, clearance, or symptom resolution had been documented for recovered Cohort 3 donors. This CDR3 has 18 residues. Germline CDR1 reads MNHEY; CDR2 reads SMNVEV (reference sequence). J gave up 6 bases and V 2 bases, and 11 bases lay outside the gene matches. Assay: immunoSEQ multiplex PCR; the TCRdb copy retains only in-frame clones and omits some. The sample yields about 500,000 clones, approximately 86% seen once. The sample originates from a study of blood T cell repertoires in COVID-19. Turning to the study itself: Sources were T cells, B-cell-depleted T cells, or PBMCs; the material itself was cDNA or gDNA.

The origin of this receptor is a woman aged 18-29 years who had recovered from COVID-19. The chain links TRBV27 to TRBJ1-5, with 12 bases matching TRBD1. The specimen sequenced was PBMCs or T cells enriched from blood (not recorded which). In DNA form, the CDR3 reads TGTGCCAGCAGTTTAGGGACAGGGGGCGCGGGGAAGGGTCAGCCCCAGCATTTT. Translation: CASSLGTGGAGKGQPQHF.